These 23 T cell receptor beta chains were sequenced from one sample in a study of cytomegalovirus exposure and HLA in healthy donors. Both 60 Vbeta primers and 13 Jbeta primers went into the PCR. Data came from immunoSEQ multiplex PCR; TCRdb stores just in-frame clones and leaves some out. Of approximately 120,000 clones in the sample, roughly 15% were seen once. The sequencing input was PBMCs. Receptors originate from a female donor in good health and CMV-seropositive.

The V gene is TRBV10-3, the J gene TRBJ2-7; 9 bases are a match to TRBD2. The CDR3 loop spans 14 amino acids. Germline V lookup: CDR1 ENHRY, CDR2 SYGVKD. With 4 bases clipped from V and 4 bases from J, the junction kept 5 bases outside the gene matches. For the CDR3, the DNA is TGTGCCATCAGTGGTAGCGGGAGTCTGTACGAGCAGTACTTC. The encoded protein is CAISGSGSLYEQYF.

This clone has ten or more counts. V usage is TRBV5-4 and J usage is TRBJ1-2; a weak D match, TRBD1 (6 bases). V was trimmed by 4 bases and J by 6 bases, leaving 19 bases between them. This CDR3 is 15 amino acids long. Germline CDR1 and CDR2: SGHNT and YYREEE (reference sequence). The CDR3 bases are TGTGCCAGCAGCACTGGAAGGGGGATCTGGGATGGCTACACCTTC. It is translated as CASSTGRGIWDGYTF.

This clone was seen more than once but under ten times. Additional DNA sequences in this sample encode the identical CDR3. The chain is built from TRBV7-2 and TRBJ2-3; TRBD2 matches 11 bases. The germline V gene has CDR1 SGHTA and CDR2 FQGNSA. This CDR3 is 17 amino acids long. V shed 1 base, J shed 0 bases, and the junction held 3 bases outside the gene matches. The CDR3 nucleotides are TGTGCCAGCAGCTTAGATCGACTAGCGGGGAGCACAGATACGCAGTATTTT. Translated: CASSLDRLAGSTDTQYF.

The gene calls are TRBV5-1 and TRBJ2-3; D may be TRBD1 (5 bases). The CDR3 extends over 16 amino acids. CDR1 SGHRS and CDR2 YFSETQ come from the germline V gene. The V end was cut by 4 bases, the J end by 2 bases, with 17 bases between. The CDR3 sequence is CASSDIRTTSTDTQYF. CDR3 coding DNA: TGCGCCAGCAGCGATATACGGACAACATCCACAGATACGCAGTATTTT.

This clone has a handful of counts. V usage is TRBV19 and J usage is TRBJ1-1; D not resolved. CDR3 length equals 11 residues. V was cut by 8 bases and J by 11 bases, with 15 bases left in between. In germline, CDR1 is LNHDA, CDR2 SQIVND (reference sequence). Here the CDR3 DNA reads TGTGCCAGTCGAGTCGGGAAGGAGGCTTTCTTT. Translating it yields CASRVGKEAFF.

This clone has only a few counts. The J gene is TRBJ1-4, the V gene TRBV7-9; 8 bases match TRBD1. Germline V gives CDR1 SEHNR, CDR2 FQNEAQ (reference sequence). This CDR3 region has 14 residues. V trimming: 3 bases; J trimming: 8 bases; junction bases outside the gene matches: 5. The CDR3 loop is CASSFGQGGEKLFF. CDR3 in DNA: TGTGCCAGCAGCTTTGGACAGGGAGGGGAAAAACTGTTTTTT.

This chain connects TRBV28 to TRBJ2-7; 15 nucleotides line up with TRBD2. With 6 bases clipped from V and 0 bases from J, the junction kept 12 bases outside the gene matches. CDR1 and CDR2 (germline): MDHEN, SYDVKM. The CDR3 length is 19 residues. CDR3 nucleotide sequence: TGTGCCAGCAGCGTCCCGGGACTAGCGGGAGGATCTAACTCCTACGAGCAGTACTTC. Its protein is CASSVPGLAGGSNSYEQYF.

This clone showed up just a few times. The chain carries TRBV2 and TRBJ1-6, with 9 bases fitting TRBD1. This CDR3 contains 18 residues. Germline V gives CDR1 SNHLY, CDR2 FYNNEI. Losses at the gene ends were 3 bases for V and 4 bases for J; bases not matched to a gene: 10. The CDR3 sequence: CASSDEQGAGVYNSPLHF. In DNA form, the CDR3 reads TGTGCCAGCAGTGATGAACAGGGGGCGGGTGTATATAATTCACCCCTCCACTTT.

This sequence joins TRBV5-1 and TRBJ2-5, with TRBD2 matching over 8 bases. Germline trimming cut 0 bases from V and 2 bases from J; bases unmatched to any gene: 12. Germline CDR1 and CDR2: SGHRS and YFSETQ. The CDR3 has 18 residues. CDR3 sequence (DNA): TGCGCCAGCAGCTTGGCCTCCAGCGGGGGACCCTTACAAGAGACCCAGTACTTC. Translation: CASSLASSGGPLQETQYF. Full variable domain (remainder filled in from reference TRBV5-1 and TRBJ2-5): KAGVTQTPRYLIKTRGQQVTLSCSPISGHRSVSWYQQTPGQGLQFLFEYFSETQRNKGNFPGRFSGRQFSNSRSEMNVSTLELGDSALYLCASSLASSGGPLQETQYFGPGTRLLVL.

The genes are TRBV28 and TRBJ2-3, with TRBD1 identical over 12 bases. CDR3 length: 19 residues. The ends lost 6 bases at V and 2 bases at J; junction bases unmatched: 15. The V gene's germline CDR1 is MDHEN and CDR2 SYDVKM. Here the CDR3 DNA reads TGTGCCAGCAGCTTACCAACTCCGGGACAGGGGGCGCTCACAGATACGCAGTATTTT. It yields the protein CASSLPTPGQGALTDTQYF.

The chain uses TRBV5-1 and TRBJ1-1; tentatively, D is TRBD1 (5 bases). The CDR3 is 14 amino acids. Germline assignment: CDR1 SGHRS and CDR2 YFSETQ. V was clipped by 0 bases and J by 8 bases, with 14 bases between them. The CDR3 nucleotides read TGCGCCAGCAGCTTGGAGGAGAAGGGGCTAGAAGCTTTCTTT. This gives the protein CASSLEEKGLEAFF.

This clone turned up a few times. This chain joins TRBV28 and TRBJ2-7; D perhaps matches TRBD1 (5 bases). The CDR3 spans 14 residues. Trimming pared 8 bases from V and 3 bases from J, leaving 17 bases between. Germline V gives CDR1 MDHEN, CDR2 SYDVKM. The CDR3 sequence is CASLKQVGDYEQYF. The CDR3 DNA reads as TGTGCCAGCCTTAAACAGGTAGGGGACTACGAGCAGTACTTC.

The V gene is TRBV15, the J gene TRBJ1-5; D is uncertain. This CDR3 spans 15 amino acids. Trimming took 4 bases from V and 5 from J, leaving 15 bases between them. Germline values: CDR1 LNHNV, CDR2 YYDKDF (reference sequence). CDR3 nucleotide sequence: TGTGCCACCAGCATCGGAGGATTTGGGGATCAGCCCCAGCATTTT. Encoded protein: CATSIGGFGDQPQHF.

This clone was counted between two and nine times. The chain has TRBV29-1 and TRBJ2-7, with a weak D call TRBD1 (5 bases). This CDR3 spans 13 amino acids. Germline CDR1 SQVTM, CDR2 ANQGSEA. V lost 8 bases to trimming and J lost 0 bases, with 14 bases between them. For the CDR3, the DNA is TGCAGCATTTTGAACAGGAACTCCTACGAGCAGTACTTC. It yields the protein CSILNRNSYEQYF.

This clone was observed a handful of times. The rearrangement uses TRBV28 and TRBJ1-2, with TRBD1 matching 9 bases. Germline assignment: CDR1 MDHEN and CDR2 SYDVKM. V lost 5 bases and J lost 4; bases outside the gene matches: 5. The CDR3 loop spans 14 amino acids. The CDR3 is CASSTTGGSYGYTF. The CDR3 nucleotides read TGTGCCAGCAGTACAACAGGGGGCAGCTATGGCTACACCTTC.

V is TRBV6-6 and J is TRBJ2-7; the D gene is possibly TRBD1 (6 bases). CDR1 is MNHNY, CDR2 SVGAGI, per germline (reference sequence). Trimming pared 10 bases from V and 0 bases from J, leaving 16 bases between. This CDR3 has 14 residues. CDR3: CATSGAAYSYEQYF. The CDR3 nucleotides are TGTGCCACCTCAGGGGCAGCATACTCCTACGAGCAGTACTTC.

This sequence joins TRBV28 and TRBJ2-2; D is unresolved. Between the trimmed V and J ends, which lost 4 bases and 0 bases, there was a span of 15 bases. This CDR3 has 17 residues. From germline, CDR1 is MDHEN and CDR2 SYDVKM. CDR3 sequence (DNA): TGTGCCAGCAGTTACCCCCTCGTGGCTTCGAACACCGGGGAGCTGTTTTTT. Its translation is CASSYPLVASNTGELFF.

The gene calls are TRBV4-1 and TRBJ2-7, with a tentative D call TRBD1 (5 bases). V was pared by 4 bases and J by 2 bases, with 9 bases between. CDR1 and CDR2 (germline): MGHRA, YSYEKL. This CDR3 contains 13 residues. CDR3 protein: CASSLRQTYEQYF. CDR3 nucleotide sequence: TGCGCCAGCAGCCTGCGACAGACCTACGAGCAGTACTTC.

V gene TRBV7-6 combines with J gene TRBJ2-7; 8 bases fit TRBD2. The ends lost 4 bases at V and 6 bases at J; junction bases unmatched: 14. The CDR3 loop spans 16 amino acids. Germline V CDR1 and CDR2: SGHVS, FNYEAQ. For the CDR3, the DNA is TGTGCCAGCAGCTCTCAGGGTAGCGGGATGATTGGCGAGCAGTACTTC. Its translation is CASSSQGSGMIGEQYF.

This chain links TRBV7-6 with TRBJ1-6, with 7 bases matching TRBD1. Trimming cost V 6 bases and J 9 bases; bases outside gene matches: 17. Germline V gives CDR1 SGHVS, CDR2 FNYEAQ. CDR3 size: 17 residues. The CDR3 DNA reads TGTGCCAGCAGTACTTTTGAATTTCAGGGGGATAGTTCACCCCTCCACTTT. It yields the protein CASSTFEFQGDSSPLHF. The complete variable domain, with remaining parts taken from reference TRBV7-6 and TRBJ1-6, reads GAGVSQSPRYKVTKRGQDVALRCDPISGHVSLYWYRQALGQGPEFLTYFNYEAQQDKSGLPNDRFSAERPEGSISTLTIQRTEQRDSAMYRCASSTFEFQGDSSPLHFGNGTRLTVT.

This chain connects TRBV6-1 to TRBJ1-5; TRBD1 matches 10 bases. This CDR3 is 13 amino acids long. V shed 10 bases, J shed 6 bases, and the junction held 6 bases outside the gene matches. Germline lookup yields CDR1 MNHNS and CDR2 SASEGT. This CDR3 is CATTGTGVQPQHF. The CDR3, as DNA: TGTGCCACTACCGGGACAGGGGTTCAGCCCCAGCATTTT.

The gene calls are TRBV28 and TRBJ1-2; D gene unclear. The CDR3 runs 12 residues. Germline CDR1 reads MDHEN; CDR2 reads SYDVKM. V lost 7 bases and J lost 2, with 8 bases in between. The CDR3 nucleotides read TGTGCCAGCACCACCCAGAACTATGGCTACACCTTC. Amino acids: CASTTQNYGYTF.

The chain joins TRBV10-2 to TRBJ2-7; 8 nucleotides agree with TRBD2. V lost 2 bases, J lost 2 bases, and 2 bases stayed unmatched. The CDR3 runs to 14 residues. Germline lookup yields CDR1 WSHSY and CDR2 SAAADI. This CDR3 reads CASSEGGGTYEQYF. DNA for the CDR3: TGCGCCAGCAGTGAGGGCGGGGGGACCTACGAGCAGTACTTC.